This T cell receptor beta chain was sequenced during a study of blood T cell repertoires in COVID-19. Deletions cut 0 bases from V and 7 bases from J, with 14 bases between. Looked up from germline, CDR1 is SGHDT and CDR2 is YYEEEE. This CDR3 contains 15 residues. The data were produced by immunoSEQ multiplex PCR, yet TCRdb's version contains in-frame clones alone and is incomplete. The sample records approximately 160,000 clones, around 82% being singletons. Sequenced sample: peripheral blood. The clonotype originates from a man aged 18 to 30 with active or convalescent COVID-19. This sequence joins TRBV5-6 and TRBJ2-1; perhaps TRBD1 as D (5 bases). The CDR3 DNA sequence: TGTGCCAGCAGCTTGGTTGCAGGGTGGTATAATGAGCAGTTCTTC. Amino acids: CASSLVAGWYNEQFF.